This T cell receptor (beta chain) was captured by sequencing in a study of blood T cell repertoires in COVID-19. Clones were sequenced by immunoSEQ multiplex PCR, and TCRdb holds only the in-frame ones, with some missing. The data contain approximately 140,000 clones, about 91% of them singletons. The CDR3 runs to 12 residues. V gave up 10 bases and J gave up 5 bases, with 14 bases separating them. The gene calls are TRBV23-1 and TRBJ1-2, with D uncertain. TRBV23-1 is designated an ORF whose function remains uncertain. Source material: peripheral blood. This clonotype originated in a human donor in a cohort sampled during active COVID-19. The CDR3: CATTLGLYGYTF. The CDR3 nucleotides read TGCGCCACCACGTTGGGCCTGTATGGCTACACCTTC.